This T cell receptor beta chain was profiled in a study of T cell repertoires in ileal Crohn's disease. As to this clone: The antigen remains unidentified.

General observations from the study: Sorted CD8 T cells held more high-frequency clones than CD4.

The germline V gene encodes CDR1 SGHAT and CDR2 FQNNGV. V lost 5 bases and J lost 4; bases outside the gene matches: 7. The CDR3 is 14 amino acids. The repertoire was sequenced with immunoSEQ multiplex PCR; TCRdb's copy has only in-frame clones and lacks some. The sample records about 9,600 clones, less than 85% being singletons. The gene calls are TRBV11-2 and TRBJ2-7; the match to TRBD1 covers 8 bases. The receptor was isolated from an adult with Crohn's disease. The sample was ileal tissue. The CDR3 region has the DNA TGTGCCAGCAGCCCCGAGACAGGGGCATACGAGCAGTACTTC. Protein sequence: CASSPETGAYEQYF.